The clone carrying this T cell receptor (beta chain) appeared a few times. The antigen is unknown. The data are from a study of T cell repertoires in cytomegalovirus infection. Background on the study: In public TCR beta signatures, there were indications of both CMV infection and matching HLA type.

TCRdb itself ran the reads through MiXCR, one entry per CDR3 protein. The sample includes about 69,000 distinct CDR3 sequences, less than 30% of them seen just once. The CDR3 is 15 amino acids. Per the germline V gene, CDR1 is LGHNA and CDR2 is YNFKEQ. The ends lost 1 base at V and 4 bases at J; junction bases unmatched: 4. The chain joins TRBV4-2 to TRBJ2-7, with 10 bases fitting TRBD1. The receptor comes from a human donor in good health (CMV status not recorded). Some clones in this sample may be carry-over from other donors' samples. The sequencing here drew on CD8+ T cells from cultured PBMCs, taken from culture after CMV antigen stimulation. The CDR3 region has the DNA TGTGCCAGCAGCCAAGCCGGGACAGGGGCTTACGAGCAGTACTTC. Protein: CASSQAGTGAYEQYF.